Listed below are T cell receptor beta chains from one sample, sequenced in a study of CD8+ T cells in alopecia areata. The assay was immunoSEQ multiplex PCR, and TCRdb's table has in-frame clones only and misses some. The table includes around 190,000 clones, 56% detected once. What was sequenced was CD8+ T cells sorted from blood. These receptors originate from a human donor in good health. The conserved cysteine and the conserved F or W are not part of the CDR3 here. Fields, in order: clone size, V gene, CDR3 protein. Size is stated for part of the rows, as once, few or many counts, or as a class when the clone is expanded.

>.|TRBV29-1
SVLTGQNTEAF
>.|TRBV27
ASSFSGANVLT
>.|TRBV13
ASSLGRTPAYEQY
>.|TRBV29-1
SVEWLGTASNEQF
>.|TRBV7-8
ASSTDRMNTEAF
>.|TRBV29-1
SVVQGLRAYEQY
>few|TRBV5-1
ASRLTELDEKLF
>.|TRBV6-5
ASSPSGATEAF
>few|TRBV14
ASSQSSIETQY
>.|TRBV5-6
ASTSGTYNEQF
>few|TRBV27
ASSWLVNSPLH
>few|TRBV19
ASSPTGDTQY
>few|TRBV11-2
ASSSPHSSSYNEQF
>.|TRBV29-1
SVGYEAF
>few|TRBV6-1
ASSVDRATGTEAF
>.|TRBV4-2
ASSSPRGFSANTGELF
>.|TRBV7-9
ASSLPGPLGYT
>.|TRBV13
ASNQRGAPYNEQF
>few|TRBV27
ASSLSRADTQY
>.|TRBV27
ASSRRESIGQPQH
>.|TRBV5-6
ASSRGGGEQF
>.|TRBV7-9
ASSLAPEDQPQH
>.|TRBV29-1
SGLGAPAGRYT
>.|TRBV29-1
SVEAREGYNEQF
>.|TRBV27
ASSLSGTGGSYGYT
>few|TRBV27
AQGIHTEAF